The 12 T cell receptor beta chains below all came from one sample that was sequenced in a study of T cells in tumors after PD-1 blockade. Here immunoSEQ multiplex PCR was the method, and the copy in TCRdb shows in-frame clones only, minus some. Seen here are approximately 59,000 clones, about four fifths observed once, and the top ten hold roughly 13%. Sequencing used PBMCs, obtained before anti-PD-1 treatment. The source of these receptors is a human donor with basal cell carcinoma.

Worth noting for this clone: The junction departs from the called germline gene at one end, perhaps through a read error. The V and J genes are TRBV30 and TRBJ1-1; unclear D gene. Looked up from germline, CDR1 is GTSNPN and CDR2 is SVGIG (reference sequence). The CDR3 has 10 amino acids. CDR3 in DNA: TGTGCCCGGAGTGTTAATAAAGCTTTCTTT. It yields the protein CARSVNKAFF.

J is TRBJ1-1 and V is TRBV7-8, with no clear D. Germline-derived CDR1 and CDR2 are SGHVS and FQNEAQ. V was shortened by 3 bases and J by 0 bases, with 8 bases between the two germline ends. There are 14 residues in the CDR3. This CDR3 reads CASSLNTMNTEAFF. In DNA, the CDR3 is TGTGCCAGCAGCTTGAACACCATGAACACTGAAGCTTTCTTT.

The V and J genes are TRBV23-1 and TRBJ2-3; D perhaps matches TRBD1 (5 bases). TRBV23-1 is recorded as an ORF, its role being uncertain. The CDR3 has 15 residues. V lost 10 bases, J lost 0 bases, and 17 bases lay in between. The CDR3 spells CAIAPDSLSTDTQYF. CDR3 DNA: TGCGCCATCGCCCCAGACAGTCTTAGCACAGATACGCAGTATTTT.

The rearrangement uses TRBV9 and TRBJ1-6; 10 bases match TRBD1. V was pared by 3 bases and J by 8 bases, with 5 bases of the junction left unmatched. CDR3 length equals 15 residues. Germline V CDR1 and CDR2: SGDLS, YYNGEE. This CDR3 reads CASSAGQGHDSPLHF. The CDR3 nucleotides are TGTGCCAGCAGCGCGGGACAGGGGCACGATTCACCCCTCCACTTT.

V usage is TRBV19 and J usage is TRBJ1-3; possible D gene TRBD1, 6 bases. Germline values: CDR1 LNHDA, CDR2 SQIVND (reference sequence). Trimming pared 6 bases from V and 0 bases from J, leaving 12 bases between. This CDR3 is 15 amino acids long. CDR3 in DNA: TGTGCCAGTAGACGGGACACATCCTCTGGAAACACCATATATTTT. Translated: CASRRDTSSGNTIYF.

J is TRBJ1-5 and V is TRBV2; TRBD1 matches 7 bases. Germline CDR1 reads SNHLY; CDR2 reads FYNNEI. The CDR3 contains 15 residues. The trim removed 6 bases at V and 2 bases at J, leaving 7 bases unmatched. The CDR3 protein is CASRRQGSGNQPQHF. CDR3 sequence (DNA): TGTGCCAGCAGGCGACAGGGATCGGGCAATCAGCCCCAGCATTTT.

The table lists this clone with a few counts. The V gene is TRBV30, the J gene TRBJ1-2; D unresolved. V was shortened by 3 bases and J by 4 bases, with 12 bases between the two germline ends. This CDR3 is built from 13 residues. The germline gives CDR1 GTSNPN, CDR2 SVGIG (reference sequence). In DNA form, the CDR3 reads TGTGCCTGGAGGACTCCGGGGATCTATGGCTACACCTTC. Its protein product is CAWRTPGIYGYTF.

The genes are TRBV9 and TRBJ1-6, with unresolved D. Trimming took off 0 bases at V and 10 bases at J, with 14 bases between the two ends. The CDR3 runs to 15 residues. Germline V lookup: CDR1 SGDLS, CDR2 YYNGEE. The DNA for the CDR3 is TGTGCCAGCAGCGTAGGACAAGAAGGTCGGTCACCCCTCCACTTT. It encodes CASSVGQEGRSPLHF.

The chain combines TRBV5-1 with TRBJ1-2, with 7 bases lining up with TRBD1. This CDR3 has 13 residues. Germline V gene data show CDR1 as SGHRS and CDR2 as YFSETQ. V was clipped by 5 bases and J by 5 bases; unmatched bases: 6. The CDR3 sequence: CASRGQFSYGYTF. In nucleotides, the CDR3 is TGCGCCAGCAGGGGACAGTTTTCGTATGGCTACACCTTC.

The chain has TRBV29-1 and TRBJ2-3; 9 bases align to TRBD2. Looked up from germline, CDR1 is SQVTM and CDR2 is ANQGSEA. The trim removed 1 base at V and 6 bases at J, leaving 14 bases unmatched. This CDR3 is built from 17 residues. The CDR3 DNA sequence: TGCAGCGTTGAAGGCCCCCTTTTGCGGGGGGGCCGGGATACGCAGTATTTT. Translation gives CSVEGPLLRGGRDTQYF.

J is TRBJ2-7 and V is TRBV7-9; D is unclear. The CDR3 runs to 13 residues. CDR1 is SEHNR and CDR2 is FQNEAQ in the germline V gene (reference sequence). The V end was cut by 2 bases, the J end by 7 bases, with 12 bases between. CDR3 coding DNA: TGTGCCAGCAGCTTAACCCCGATGGGAGAGCAGTACTTC. Residues: CASSLTPMGEQYF.

CDR3 protein: CASSLSVYGYTF. The CDR3 DNA follows: TGTGCCAGCAGTTTATCTGTGTATGGCTACACCTTC. V and J are TRBV27 and TRBJ1-2, with D uncertain. In germline, CDR1 is MNHEY, CDR2 SMNVEV (reference sequence). This CDR3 comprises 12 residues. V gave up 0 bases and J gave up 5 bases, with 4 bases separating them.